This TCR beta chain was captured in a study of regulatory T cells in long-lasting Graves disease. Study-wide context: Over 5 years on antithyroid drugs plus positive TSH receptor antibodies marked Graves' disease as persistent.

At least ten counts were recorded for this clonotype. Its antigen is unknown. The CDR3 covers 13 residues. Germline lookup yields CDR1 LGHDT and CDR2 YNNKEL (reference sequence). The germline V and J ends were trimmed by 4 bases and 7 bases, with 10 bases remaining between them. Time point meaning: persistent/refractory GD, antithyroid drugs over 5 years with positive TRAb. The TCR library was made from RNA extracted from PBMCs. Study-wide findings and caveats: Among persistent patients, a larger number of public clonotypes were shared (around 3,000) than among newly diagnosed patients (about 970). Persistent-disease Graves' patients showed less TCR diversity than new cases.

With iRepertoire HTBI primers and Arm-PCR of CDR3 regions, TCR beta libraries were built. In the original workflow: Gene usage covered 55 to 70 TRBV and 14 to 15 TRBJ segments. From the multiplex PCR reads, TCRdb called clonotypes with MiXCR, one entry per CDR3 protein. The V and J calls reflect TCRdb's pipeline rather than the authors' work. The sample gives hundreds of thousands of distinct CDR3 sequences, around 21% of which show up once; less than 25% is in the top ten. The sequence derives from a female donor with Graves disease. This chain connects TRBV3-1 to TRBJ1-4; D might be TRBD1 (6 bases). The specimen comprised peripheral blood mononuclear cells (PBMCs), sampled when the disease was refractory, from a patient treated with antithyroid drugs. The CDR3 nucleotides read TGTGCCAGCAGCCCAGGGGACGTTGAAAAACTGTTTTTT. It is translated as CASSPGDVEKLFF.